The 18 T cell receptor beta chains in this list originate from one sample, sequenced in a study of T cell changes during pregnancy in multiple sclerosis. Sequencing used immunoSEQ multiplex PCR; TCRdb keeps in-frame clones, though not all of them. The data contain just under 80,000 clones, about 93% of them singletons. The sequencing used peripheral blood, collected in the first trimester of pregnancy. Receptors originate from a female donor with multiple sclerosis, enrolled in a pregnancy study.

J is TRBJ2-7 and V is TRBV11-2; TRBD1 matches 7 bases. The CDR3 is 15 residues long. Looked up from germline, CDR1 is SGHAT and CDR2 is FQNNGV. The ends lost 5 bases at V and 0 bases at J; junction bases unmatched: 7. The CDR3 here is CASSRTGESSYEQYF. The CDR3 DNA reads as TGTGCCAGCAGCCGCACAGGGGAGAGCTCCTACGAGCAGTACTTC.

The rearrangement uses TRBV28 and TRBJ2-7; weak D call: TRBD1 (6 bases). The CDR3 spans 14 residues. Trimming removed 6 bases from V and 3 bases from J, with 15 bases in between. The germline CDR1 and CDR2 sequences are MDHEN and SYDVKM. The CDR3, as DNA: TGTGCCAGCAGGTCGTTAGGACAGTTCTACGAGCAGTACTTC. Translated: CASRSLGQFYEQYF.

The chain uses TRBV7-9 and TRBJ2-5, with a weak D call TRBD1 (6 bases). The CDR3 runs 16 residues. CDR1 SEHNR and CDR2 FQNEAQ come from the germline V gene (reference sequence). V was pared by 1 base and J by 5 bases, with 17 bases between. The CDR3 here is CASSLEGTQGRETQYF. Here the CDR3 DNA reads TGTGCCAGCAGCTTAGAAGGGACACAGGGAAGGGAGACCCAGTACTTC.

This clone was recorded once. The chain employs TRBV7-7 and TRBJ2-1, with 10 bases lining up with TRBD1. V shed 5 bases, J shed 7 bases, and the junction held 5 bases outside the gene matches. Looked up from germline, CDR1 is SSHAT and CDR2 is FNYEAQ (reference sequence). The CDR3 runs to 14 residues. The CDR3 region is CASSTGQGGNEQFF. CDR3 bases: TGTGCCAGCAGCACAGGACAGGGGGGGAATGAGCAGTTCTTC. Variable domain in full (rest from reference TRBV7-7 and TRBJ2-1): GAGVSQSPRYKVTKRGQDVTLRCDPISSHATLYWYQQALGQGPEFLTYFNYEAQPDKSGLPSDRFSAERPEGSISTLTIQRTEQRDSAMYRCASSTGQGGNEQFFGPGTRLTVL.

This clone was seen only once. The rearrangement uses TRBV5-1 and TRBJ2-7; 7 bases map to TRBD1. The V gene end was trimmed by 4 bases and the J gene end by 0 bases; junction bases not matched to a gene: 7. The germline gives CDR1 SGHRS, CDR2 YFSETQ. The CDR3 contains 15 residues. The DNA for the CDR3 is TGCGCCAGCAGCACGCCCGGGACAGTCTCCTACGAGCAGTACTTC. Translating gives CASSTPGTVSYEQYF.

This chain links TRBV29-1 with TRBJ2-7, with a possible D match to TRBD1 (6 bases). The germline CDR1 and CDR2 sequences are SQVTM and ANQGSEA. V lost 0 bases and J lost 5, with 14 bases in between. There are 14 residues in the CDR3. DNA of the CDR3: TGCAGCGTTGAAGACCCTAGGGGGAGCCACGAGCAGTACTTC. It codes for CSVEDPRGSHEQYF.

This clone appeared a single time. The V and J genes are TRBV7-6 and TRBJ1-2; D unclear. This CDR3 has 13 residues. V lost 5 bases and J lost 3, with 10 bases in between. The V gene's germline CDR1 is SGHVS and CDR2 FNYEAQ. CDR3 nucleotide sequence: TGTGCCAGCAGCCGAGACGGAGACTATGGCTACACCTTC. Translated: CASSRDGDYGYTF. Supplemented by reference TRBV7-6 and TRBJ1-2, the full variable domain reads GAGVSQSPRYKVTKRGQDVALRCDPISGHVSLYWYRQALGQGPEFLTYFNYEAQQDKSGLPNDRFSAERPEGSISTLTIQRTEQRDSAMYRCASSRDGDYGYTFGSGTRLTVV.

The chain combines TRBV13 with TRBJ1-1, with 9 positions matching TRBD1. There are 18 residues in the CDR3. V trimming: 4 bases; J trimming: 2 bases; junction bases outside the gene matches: 14. Germline V gene sequence: CDR1 PRHDT, CDR2 FYEKMQ (reference sequence). CDR3 protein: CASSSDRGAEGPNTEAFF. CDR3 coding DNA: TGTGCCAGCAGCTCGGACAGGGGCGCGGAGGGCCCCAACACTGAAGCTTTCTTT.

The chain is built from TRBV9 and TRBJ1-2; the D is unclear. CDR1 is SGDLS and CDR2 is YYNGEE in the germline V gene. V gave up 9 bases and J gave up 8 bases, with 11 bases separating them. This CDR3 comprises 10 residues. For the CDR3, the DNA is TGTGCCACTCTCTCCGGGGGCTACACCTTC. Protein product: CATLSGGYTF.

The chain combines TRBV4-1 with TRBJ2-5, with D perhaps TRBD2 (7 bases). The CDR3 spans 18 residues. Germline values: CDR1 MGHRA, CDR2 YSYEKL. V was shortened by 4 bases and J by 4 bases, with 25 bases between the two germline ends. CDR3 residues: CASSLTVLSGGDLETQYF. In nucleotides, the CDR3 is TGCGCCAGCAGCCTCACCGTTTTGTCGGGGGGCGATTTAGAGACCCAGTACTTC.

This sequence joins TRBV11-3 and TRBJ2-3, with TRBD2 matching over 8 bases. Unmatched junction bases numbered 4, after V lost 1 base and J lost 4 bases. Germline V gene lookup returns CDR1 SGHNT and CDR2 YENEEA. CDR3 length: 15 amino acids. The CDR3 DNA sequence: TGTGCCAGCAGCTTAGGAGCGGGAGAAGCAGATACGCAGTATTTT. Amino acid sequence: CASSLGAGEADTQYF.

The rearrangement uses TRBV5-1 and TRBJ1-2, with D possibly matching TRBD1 (6 bases). The CDR3 loop spans 17 amino acids. V lost 4 bases and J lost 1, with 20 bases in between. Per the germline V gene, CDR1 is SGHRS and CDR2 is YFSETQ. CDR3 protein: CASSLLTGGPLNYGYTF. CDR3 coding DNA: TGCGCCAGCAGCCTCTTGACGGGGGGGCCCCTTAACTATGGCTACACCTTC.

This chain links TRBV9 with TRBJ2-3; 8 bases align to TRBD2. V was clipped by 0 bases and J by 1 base; unmatched bases: 7. The CDR3 totals 17 residues. Germline-derived CDR1 and CDR2 are SGDLS and YYNGEE. Here the CDR3 reads CASSVATGGRGTDTQYF. The CDR3 nucleotides read TGTGCCAGCAGCGTAGCTACGGGGGGGCGGGGCACAGATACGCAGTATTTT. Using reference TRBV9 and TRBJ2-3 for the parts outside the CDR3, the full variable domain is DSGVTQTPKHLITATGQRVTLRCSPRSGDLSVYWYQQSLDQGLQFLIQYYNGEERAKGNILERFSAQQFPDLHSELNLSSLELGDSALYFCASSVATGGRGTDTQYFGPGTRLTVL.

This chain links TRBV30 with TRBJ2-7; 12 bases align to TRBD2. This CDR3 spans 14 amino acids. The V segment lost 3 bases and the J segment 5 bases; nucleotides outside the gene matches: 5. Germline values: CDR1 GTSNPN, CDR2 SVGIG (reference sequence). CDR3 sequence (DNA): TGTGCCTGGAGGGAGACTAGCGGGAGCCACGAGCAGTACTTC. Translation: CAWRETSGSHEQYF. Complete variable domain (other parts from reference TRBV30 and TRBJ2-7): SQTIHQWPATLVQPVGSPLSLECTVEGTSNPNLYWYRQAAGRGLQLLFYSVGIGQISSEVPQNLSASRPQDRQFILSSKKLLLSDSGFYLCAWRETSGSHEQYFGPGTRLTVT.

The J gene is TRBJ2-1, the V gene TRBV5-1, with 9 bases identical to TRBD2. V lost 9 bases to trimming and J lost 6 bases; unmatched junction nucleotides: 16. The CDR3 loop spans 16 amino acids. In germline, CDR1 is SGHRS, CDR2 YFSETQ. This CDR3 is CATSLQPGLAVNEQFF. CDR3 bases: TGCGCCACCAGTCTTCAGCCGGGACTAGCCGTCAATGAGCAGTTCTTC.

The DNA for the CDR3 is TGTGCCAGCAGCGGAGCGAGGGGAAACACCATATATTTT. It yields the protein CASSGARGNTIYF. The chain has TRBV21-1 and TRBJ1-3. TRBV21-1 is an annotated pseudogene. The CDR3 consists of 13 residues.

CDR3 region: CASSPGSNQPQHF. The CDR3 DNA sequence: TGCGCCAGCAGCCCCGGGAGTAATCAGCCCCAGCATTTT. The rearrangement joins TRBV5-1 to TRBJ1-5; D gene unclear. Germline lookup yields CDR1 SGHRS and CDR2 YFSETQ. V was trimmed by 4 bases and J by 4 bases, leaving 9 bases between them. This CDR3 is 13 amino acids long. The variable domain in full, with the rest retrieved from reference TRBV5-1 and TRBJ1-5, is KAGVTQTPRYLIKTRGQQVTLSCSPISGHRSVSWYQQTPGQGLQFLFEYFSETQRNKGNFPGRFSGRQFSNSRSEMNVSTLELGDSALYLCASSPGSNQPQHFGDGTRLSIL.

The V call is TRBV7-2, the J call TRBJ2-7, with D uncertain. The V gene's germline CDR1 is SGHTA and CDR2 FQGNSA. The CDR3 is made up of 14 amino acids. V was shortened by 5 bases and J by 3 bases, with 14 bases between the two germline ends. CDR3 protein: CASSLRSNGYEQYF. CDR3 sequence (DNA): TGTGCCAGCAGCCTGAGGAGTAATGGCTACGAGCAGTACTTC.